A single T cell receptor (beta chain) is shown here with its context. In the naive CD8 group, cells lacked CD45RO and were positively selected for CCR7, so terminally differentiated effector memory CD45RA+ cells were left out. Germline CDR1 reads SEHNR; CDR2 reads FQNEAQ (reference sequence). This CDR3 is built from 14 residues. V lost 5 bases and J 4 bases, leaving 14 bases between the germline ends. This record comes from a study of shared clonotypes between healthy human individuals. It was at deep level that the assay was run. Method: immunoSEQ multiplex PCR; TCRdb's copy keeps in-frame clones and lacks some. The sample lists about 1,900,000 clones, about 95% occurring once.

This TCR was sampled from a man younger than 35 in good health. Sequencing was carried out using naive CD8+ T cells sorted from blood. The V call is TRBV7-9, the J call TRBJ1-1; the D gene is possibly TRBD1 (5 bases). The DNA for the CDR3 is TGTGCCAGCAGCGGTGAGGGGCGGACCACTGAAGCTTTCTTT. Protein sequence: CASSGEGRTTEAFF.